Sequencing of this TCR beta chain was carried out in a study of T cells in Graves' hyperthyroidism and ophthalmopathy. Authors of the study amplified TCR beta CDR3 regions from RNA transcripts. TCR CDR3 regions were first amplified by RT-PCR with HTBI primers. TCRdb re-called the multiplex PCR reads with MiXCR, one entry per CDR3 protein. The sample carries about 350,000 distinct CDR3 sequences, 11% to 15% recorded once. Germline assignment: CDR1 DFQATT and CDR2 SNEGSKA (reference sequence). Deletions cut 3 bases from V and 4 bases from J, with 16 bases between. The CDR3 extends over 15 amino acids. Whole-study results and caveats: Among thyroid clonotypes expanded above 0.001, most also appeared in blood.

Details on this clonotype: Its antigen remains unidentified. A read error may be the cause here, since a much bigger clone is one base away.

When ophthalmopathy did not progress within 18 months, Graves' hyperthyroidism was considered stable. Exclusions: uncontrolled infection, other autoimmune disease, pregnancy, lactation. Together with thyroid ultrasound, orbital computed tomography, serum thyroxine and TRAb, clinical symptoms were used for diagnoses. This TCR was sampled from a woman in her 30s with Graves' hyperthyroidism. J is TRBJ1-5 and V is TRBV20-1; no definite D call. Sequencing used blood. CDR3 protein: CSARGPAAGNQPQHF. CDR3 nucleotide sequence: TGCAGTGCTAGGGGTCCCGCAGCGGGGAATCAGCCCCAGCATTTT.